The entry that follows covers one TCR beta chain sequence. What it binds is not known. This entry comes from a study of radiotherapy plus CTLA-4 blockade in lung cancer. Study-wide background: Objective response was observed in 18% of patients, and disease control in just over 30%.

Lung cancer patients with chemo-refractory metastatic non-small-cell disease were given focal radiation plus CTLA-4 blockade with ipilimumab. TCRdb keeps only in-frame clones here, not all; method: immunoSEQ multiplex PCR. The sample holds tens of thousands of clones, about 88% seen once. The germline gives CDR1 SGHTA, CDR2 FQGNSA. J gave up 6 bases and V 3 bases, and 9 bases lay outside the gene matches. The CDR3 runs to 15 residues. Study findings and constraints: Alongside interferon-beta, early blood T cell clone dynamics were reportedly the best predictor of response. TCR clones from tumors expanded in blood after radiotherapy plus ipilimumab.

This chain uses TRBV7-2 with TRBJ1-2, with 8 bases identical to TRBD1. The origin of this receptor is a human donor with non-small cell lung cancer whose response to radiotherapy plus ipilimumab could not be evaluated. This specimen consisted of peripheral blood, obtained from a patient treated with radiotherapy plus ipilimumab. The DNA of the CDR3 is TGTGCCAGCAGCTTGGGCGGACAGGGTTGGGATGGCTACACCTTC. Translation: CASSLGGQGWDGYTF.